This TCR beta chain was retrieved from a study of blood T cell repertoires in COVID-19. About the study: Collection of acute and convalescent COVID-19 samples took place in the United States, Italy and Spain. The cDNA or gDNA used as material had been derived from T cells, B-cell-depleted T cells, or PBMCs.

The germline gives CDR1 KGHDR, CDR2 SFDVKD. Between the trimmed V and J ends, which lost 5 bases and 3 bases, there was a span of 10 bases. The CDR3 totals 13 residues. The authors' processing: Estimated nucleated cell counts came from reference gene primer amplification. Using immunoSEQ multiplex PCR, the repertoire was profiled, and TCRdb retains in-frame clones only, with some absent. The V and J calls and clone size are taken from that table; D and trimming were inferred from the DNA. The data show around 130,000 clones, 86% seen once. This clone was detected once. V usage is TRBV24-1 and J usage is TRBJ2-7; D unclear. This receptor was obtained from a man aged 40-50 years with acute or convalescent COVID-19. The sequenced material came from peripheral blood. The CDR3 loop is CATSGDKYYEQYF. CDR3 DNA: TGTGCCACCAGTGGAGACAAGTACTACGAGCAGTACTTC.